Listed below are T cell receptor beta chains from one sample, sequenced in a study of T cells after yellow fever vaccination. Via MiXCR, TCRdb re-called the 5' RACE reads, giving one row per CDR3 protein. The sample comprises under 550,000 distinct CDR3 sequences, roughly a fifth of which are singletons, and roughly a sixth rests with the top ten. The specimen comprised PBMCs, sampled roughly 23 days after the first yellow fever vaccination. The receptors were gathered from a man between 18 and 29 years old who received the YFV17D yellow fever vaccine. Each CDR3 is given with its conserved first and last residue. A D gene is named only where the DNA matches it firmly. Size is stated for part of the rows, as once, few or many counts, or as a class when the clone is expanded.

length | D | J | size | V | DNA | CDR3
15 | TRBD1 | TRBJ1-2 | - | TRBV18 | TGTGCCAGCTCACCACCGGTGGTCCAGGGGGCTGGCTACACCTTC | CASSPPVVQGAGYTF
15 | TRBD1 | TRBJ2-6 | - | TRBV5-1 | TGCGCCAGCAAGATACAGGGGGCTGGGGCCAACGTCCTGACTTTC | CASKIQGAGANVLTF
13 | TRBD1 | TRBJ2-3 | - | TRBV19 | TGTGCCACCCGGCAGGGGGGCACAGATACGCAGTATTTT | CATRQGGTDTQYF
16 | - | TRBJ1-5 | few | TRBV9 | TGTGCCAGCAGCGTAGAGGGGGACACCGGTTGGGAGCCCCAGCATTTT | CASSVEGDTGWEPQHF
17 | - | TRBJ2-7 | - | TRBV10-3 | TGTGCCATCAGTGAGGGTAGCTACCTATTTGGGAGGTACGAGCAGTACTTC | CAISEGSYLFGRYEQYF
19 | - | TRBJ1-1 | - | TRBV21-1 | TGTGCCAGCAGCAAACGGTCCGGGACAGGGGGTCGTCATTACACTGAAGCTTTCTTT | CASSKRSGTGGRHYTEAFF
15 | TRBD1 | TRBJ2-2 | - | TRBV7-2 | TGTGCCAGCAGCCGGGGACAGGGGGCGCTCGGGGAGCTGTTTTTT | CASSRGQGALGELFF
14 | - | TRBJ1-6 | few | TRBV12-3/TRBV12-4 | TGTGCCAGCAGTCAAGGGGGGGTAGGATCACCCCTCCACTTT | CASSQGGVGSPLHF
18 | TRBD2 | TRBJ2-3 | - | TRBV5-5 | TGTGCCAGCAGCTTGATTGCGAGAACTAGCGGAAACACAGATACGCAGTATTTT | CASSLIARTSGNTDTQYF
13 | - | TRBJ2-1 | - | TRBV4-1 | TGCGCCAGCAGCCAAGAAATCGACGATGAGCAGTTCTTC | CASSQEIDDEQFF